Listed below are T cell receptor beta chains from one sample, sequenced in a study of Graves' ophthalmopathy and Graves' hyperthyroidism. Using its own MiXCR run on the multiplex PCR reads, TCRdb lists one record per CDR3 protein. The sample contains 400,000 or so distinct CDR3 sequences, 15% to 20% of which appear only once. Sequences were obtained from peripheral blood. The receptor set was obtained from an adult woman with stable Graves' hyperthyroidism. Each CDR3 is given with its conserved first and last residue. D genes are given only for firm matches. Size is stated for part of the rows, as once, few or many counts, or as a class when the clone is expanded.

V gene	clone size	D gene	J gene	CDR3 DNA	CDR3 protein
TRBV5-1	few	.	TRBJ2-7	TGCGCCAGCAGCCGACACCATGTACCCCCCAACGAGCAGTACTTC	CASSRHHVPPNEQYF
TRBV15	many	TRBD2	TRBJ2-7	TGTGCCACCAGCGGAGCTCCAGCGGGAAAATACGAGCAGTACTTC	CATSGAPAGKYEQYF
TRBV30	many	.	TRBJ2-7	TGTGCCTGGAGTGTTGCGGGGCCCTACGAGCAGTACTTC	CAWSVAGPYEQYF
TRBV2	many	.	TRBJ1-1	TGTGCCAGCACGACGGATAAGAACACTGAAGCTTTCTTT	CASTTDKNTEAFF
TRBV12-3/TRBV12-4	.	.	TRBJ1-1	TGTGCCAGCAGTTTATCTGGCCATGCTTTCTTT	CASSLSGHAFF
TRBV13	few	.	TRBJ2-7	TGTGCCAGCAGCTGTCGGGACTTATCCTACGAGCAGTACTTC	CASSCRDLSYEQYF
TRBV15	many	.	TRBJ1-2	TGTGCCACCAGCAGAGATTCCCTAGATGGCTACACCTTC	CATSRDSLDGYTF
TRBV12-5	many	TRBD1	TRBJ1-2	TGTGCTAGGATTCCCGTGGGAGGGCGGGACAGGGCTGGCTACACCTTC	CARIPVGGRDRAGYTF
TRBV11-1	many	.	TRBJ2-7	TGTGCCAGCAGCTTTGGCGCGACCGGGTACGAGCAGTACTTC	CASSFGATGYEQYF
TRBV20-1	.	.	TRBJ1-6	TGCAGTGCTAGAGATCCCATCTATAATTCACCCCTCCACTTT	CSARDPIYNSPLHF
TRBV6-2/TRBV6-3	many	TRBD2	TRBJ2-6	TGTGCCAGCAGTTCCGGACTAGTTCCTTCTGGGGCCAACGTCCTGACTTTC	CASSSGLVPSGANVLTF